The T cell receptor beta chain under discussion was sequenced for a study of T cell responses to AZD1222 COVID-19 vaccine. Profiling relied on immunoSEQ multiplex PCR, and the TCRdb table lists in-frame clones only, not all of them. The sample lists roughly 200,000 clones, roughly 88% seen once, with about 8% in the top ten. From germline, CDR1 is SGHTA and CDR2 FQGNSA. The CDR3 contains 17 residues. Trimming shortened V by 4 bases and J by 3 bases, and 19 bases separated the two germline ends. This specimen consisted of peripheral blood, obtained on day 0 of AZD1222 vaccination. The origin of this receptor is an adult in good health. The V call is TRBV7-2, the J call TRBJ1-3, with D perhaps TRBD1 (6 bases). DNA of the CDR3: TGTGCCAGCAGCTGGAGCCCTATTCAGGGGAGTGGAAACACCATATATTTT. Residues: CASSWSPIQGSGNTIYF.